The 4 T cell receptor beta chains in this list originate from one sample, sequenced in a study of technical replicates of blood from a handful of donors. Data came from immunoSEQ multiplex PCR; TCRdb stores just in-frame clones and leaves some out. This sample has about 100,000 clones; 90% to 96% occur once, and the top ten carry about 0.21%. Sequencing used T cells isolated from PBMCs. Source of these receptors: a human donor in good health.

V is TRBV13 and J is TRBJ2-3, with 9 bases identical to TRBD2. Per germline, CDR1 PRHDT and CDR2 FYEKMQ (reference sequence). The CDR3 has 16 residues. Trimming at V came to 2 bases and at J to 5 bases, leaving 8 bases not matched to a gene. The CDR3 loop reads CASSLPAGGPKDTQYF. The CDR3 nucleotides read TGTGCCAGCAGCTTACCAGCGGGGGGCCCTAAAGATACGCAGTATTTT.

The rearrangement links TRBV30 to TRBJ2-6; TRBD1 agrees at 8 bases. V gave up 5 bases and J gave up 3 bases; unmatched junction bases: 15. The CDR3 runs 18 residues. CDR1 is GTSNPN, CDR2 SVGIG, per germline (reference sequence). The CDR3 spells CAWLRWAGGVDGANVLTF. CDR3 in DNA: TGTGCCTGGTTACGATGGGCAGGGGGCGTAGATGGGGCCAACGTCCTGACTTTC. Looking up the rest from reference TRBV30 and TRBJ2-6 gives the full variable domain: SQTIHQWPATLVQPVGSPLSLECTVEGTSNPNLYWYRQAAGRGLQLLFYSVGIGQISSEVPQNLSASRPQDRQFILSSKKLLLSDSGFYLCAWLRWAGGVDGANVLTFGAGSRLTVL.

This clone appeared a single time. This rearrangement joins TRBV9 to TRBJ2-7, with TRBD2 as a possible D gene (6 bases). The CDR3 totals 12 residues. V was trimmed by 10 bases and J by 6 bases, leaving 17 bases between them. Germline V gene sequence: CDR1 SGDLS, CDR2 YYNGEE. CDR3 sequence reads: CAAPPMGGEQYF. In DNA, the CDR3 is TGTGCCGCGCCCCCCATGGGAGGCGAGCAGTACTTC.

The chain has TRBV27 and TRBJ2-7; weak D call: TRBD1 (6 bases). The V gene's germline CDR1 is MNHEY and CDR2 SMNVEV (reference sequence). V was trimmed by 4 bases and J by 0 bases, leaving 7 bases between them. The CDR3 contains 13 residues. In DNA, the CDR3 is TGTGCCAGCAGTTGGGACATCTCCTACGAGCAGTACTTC. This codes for CASSWDISYEQYF.